The 27 T cell receptor beta chains listed next were all sequenced from one sample in a study of beta chain features in type 1 diabetes (dated by TCRdb to the late 2010s). Library prep was done by the immunoSEQ multiplex PCR assay. The High Capacity cDNA Reverse Transcription Kit was used to reverse transcribe all of the isolated RNA, meaning that expressed TCRB transcripts were what got sequenced. As stored in TCRdb, this immuneACCESS dataset retains in-frame rearrangements with V and J assigned. A fraction of the clones does not appear; measured against another copy, unresolved V genes explain less than half of the discrepancy, and the remainder lacks a known reason. A total of about 230,000 clones appear in this sample, about 9.3% of them only once. About 0.03% of the sample rests with the top ten. Input material: naive CD4+ T cells from blood. What the cell subset or site label conveys for this sample: true naive CD4+ T cells. These receptors all stem from a woman between 18 and 30 years old in good health.

The genes are TRBV6-1 and TRBJ1-5; 8 positions agree with TRBD1. Trimming cost V 4 bases and J 4 bases; bases outside gene matches: 6. Germline V gene sequence: CDR1 MNHNS, CDR2 SASEGT. The CDR3 loop spans 15 amino acids. This chain's CDR3 is CASSVQDRVNQPQHF. CDR3 DNA: TGTGCCAGCAGTGTGCAGGACAGGGTGAATCAGCCCCAGCATTTT.

The chain couples TRBV6-5 to TRBJ2-7; no reliable D call. The CDR3 runs 15 residues. Per the germline V gene, CDR1 is MNHEY and CDR2 is SVGAGI. V was cut by 0 bases and J by 3 bases, with 12 bases left in between. The CDR3 nucleotides read TGTGCCAGCAGTTACTCGGTTATGACTCACTACGAGCAGTACTTC. This sequence encodes CASSYSVMTHYEQYF.

The chain combines TRBV30 with TRBJ1-5; 9 bases map to TRBD1. Losses at the gene ends were 0 bases for V and 2 bases for J; bases not matched to a gene: 5. This CDR3 is built from 16 residues. Per germline, CDR1 GTSNPN and CDR2 SVGIG (reference sequence). DNA for the CDR3: TGTGCCTGGAGTGTAGCCCGGACAGGGGGCAATCAGCCCCAGCATTTT. Translating it yields CAWSVARTGGNQPQHF. The full variable domain, completed using reference TRBV30 and TRBJ1-5, is SQTIHQWPATLVQPVGSPLSLECTVEGTSNPNLYWYRQAAGRGLQLLFYSVGIGQISSEVPQNLSASRPQDRQFILSSKKLLLSDSGFYLCAWSVARTGGNQPQHFGDGTRLSIL.

This clone was seen only a few times. This chain links TRBV2 with TRBJ2-1; no definite D call. The CDR3 runs to 15 residues. Germline CDR1 SNHLY, CDR2 FYNNEI. V lost 2 bases to trimming and J lost 4 bases, with 12 bases between them. CDR3 bases: TGTGCCAGCAGTGAATCTGGCGGAGTATACAATGAGCAGTTCTTC. Encoded protein: CASSESGGVYNEQFF.

V and J are TRBV11-2 and TRBJ2-1; no firm D call. The CDR3 is 15 residues long. Germline CDR1 and CDR2: SGHAT and FQNNGV. The V end lost 1 base, the J end lost 5 bases, and 12 bases lay between the germline ends. This CDR3 is CASSLVPVPNNEQFF. The CDR3 DNA reads as TGTGCCAGCAGCTTAGTCCCGGTTCCTAACAATGAGCAGTTCTTC.

The chain carries TRBV21-1 and TRBJ2-6; no check of the table's D call, TRBD1, against the DNA was made. TRBV21-1 is a known pseudogene. This CDR3 spans 17 amino acids. This chain's CDR3 is CASSKVDRVAGANVLTF. CDR3 in DNA: TGTGCCAGCAGCAAAGTGGACAGGGTCGCTGGGGCCAACGTCCTGACTTTC.

This clone was recorded many times. At one boundary the junction diverges from the germline segment, which might be a read error. The V and J genes are TRBV23-1 and TRBJ2-7; 9 bases are a match to TRBD2. TRBV23-1 is known as an ORF, though its function is uncertain. CDR3 length: 16 amino acids. The CDR3 DNA reads TGCGCCAGCAGTCAATCTCCAGCGGGAGGTTCCTCCGAGCAGTACTTC. It translates to CASSQSPAGGSSEQYF.

The V and J genes are TRBV5-1 and TRBJ2-1, with D perhaps TRBD2 (5 bases). This CDR3 has 14 amino acids. The V gene's germline CDR1 is SGHRS and CDR2 YFSETQ. V lost 5 bases to trimming and J lost 2 bases, with 11 bases between them. CDR3 nucleotides: TGCGCCAGCAGAACGGACTGGGCCTACAATGAGCAGTTCTTC. It yields the protein CASRTDWAYNEQFF.

The sample holds many counts of this clone. The V call is TRBV7-9, the J call TRBJ1-1; perhaps TRBD1 as D (6 bases). There are 15 residues in the CDR3. V shed 2 bases and J shed 2 bases, with 12 bases lying between them. The V gene's germline CDR1 is SEHNR and CDR2 FQNEAQ (reference sequence). CDR3 sequence (DNA): TGTGCCAGCAGCTTAAGAGCAGGGGAAAACACTGAAGCTTTCTTT. This translates into CASSLRAGENTEAFF.

The genes are TRBV2 and TRBJ1-2, with D tentatively TRBD1 (5 bases). Looked up from germline, CDR1 is SNHLY and CDR2 is FYNNEI. This CDR3 comprises 14 residues. Trimming pared 3 bases from V and 6 bases from J, leaving 14 bases between. The CDR3 here is CASSDQGKGNGYTF. The CDR3 bases are TGTGCCAGCAGTGATCAGGGAAAGGGTAATGGCTACACCTTC.

The genes are TRBV5-1 and TRBJ1-1; TRBD1 is a possible D gene (6 bases). Trimming pared 4 bases from V and 5 bases from J, leaving 21 bases between. There are 16 residues in the CDR3. Germline loops: CDR1 SGHRS, CDR2 YFSETQ. The CDR3 nucleotides read TGCGCCAGCAGCCCCCGACGAACAGGGAGTAGGACTGAAGCTTTCTTT. Protein: CASSPRRTGSRTEAFF.

This clone was found a few times. CDR3 sequence (DNA): TGTGCCTGCCAGCGGGTGCGCTCCTACGAGCAGTACTTC. Its protein is CACQRVRSYEQYF. The V gene is TRBV30, the J gene TRBJ2-7; weak D call: TRBD2 (6 bases). Germline CDR1 and CDR2: GTSNPN and SVGIG (reference sequence). V shed 6 bases and J shed 0 bases, with 12 bases lying between them. CDR3 length equals 13 residues. Based on the CDR3 plus reference TRBV30 and TRBJ2-7, the full variable domain is SQTIHQWPATLVQPVGSPLSLECTVEGTSNPNLYWYRQAAGRGLQLLFYSVGIGQISSEVPQNLSASRPQDRQFILSSKKLLLSDSGFYLCACQRVRSYEQYFGPGTRLTVT.

This clone showed up just a few times. The chain uses TRBV18 and TRBJ1-2; TRBD1 matches 7 bases. The V segment lost 4 bases and the J segment 2 bases; nucleotides outside the gene matches: 13. Per the germline V gene, CDR1 is KGHSH and CDR2 is LQKENI. This CDR3 contains 17 residues. The CDR3 bases are TGTGCCAGCTCACAAACTCCGGGACAGCCTATCAACTATGGCTACACCTTC. Translated, it gives CASSQTPGQPINYGYTF.

This clone was counted between two and nine times. The chain couples TRBV7-2 to TRBJ2-3; TRBD2 aligns across 13 bases. The germline V gene encodes CDR1 SGHTA and CDR2 FQGNSA. This CDR3 comprises 17 residues. The V segment lost 0 bases and the J segment 3 bases; nucleotides outside the gene matches: 3. The CDR3 DNA reads as TGTGCCAGCAGCTTAGCCGGACTAGCGGGGGAAACAGATACGCAGTATTTT. Protein product: CASSLAGLAGETDTQYF.

V gene TRBV6-5 combines with J gene TRBJ2-7; 7 bases map to TRBD1. CDR3 length: 13 amino acids. V shed 8 bases and J 4 bases; nucleotides not matched to a gene: 8. The germline V gene has CDR1 MNHEY and CDR2 SVGAGI. The CDR3 here is CASGRQGSYEQYF. For the CDR3, the DNA is TGTGCCAGCGGGCGACAGGGCTCTTACGAGCAGTACTTC.

The gene calls are TRBV29-1 and TRBJ1-2; 10 nucleotides align to TRBD1. The CDR3 length is 12 residues. V dropped 7 bases and J dropped 6; count of bases not matched to a gene: 5. The germline CDR1 and CDR2 sequences are SQVTM and ANQGSEA. CDR3 nucleotides: TGCAGCGGGACAGGGGGAGGTAATGGCTACACCTTC. This translates into CSGTGGGNGYTF.

Turning to this clone: The same CDR3 is also encoded by other DNA sequences in this sample. The V gene is TRBV5-4, the J gene TRBJ1-4; 9 positions agree with TRBD1. After removal of 3 bases from V and 8 bases from J, the junction contained 5 bases not matched to a gene. The CDR3 consists of 14 residues. Germline assignment: CDR1 SGHNT and CDR2 YYREEE (reference sequence). The CDR3 DNA follows: TGTGCCAGCAGCTCGGGACAGGGCGGCGAAAAACTGTTTTTT. Its protein is CASSSGQGGEKLFF. The full variable domain, completed using reference TRBV5-4 and TRBJ1-4, is ETGVTQSPTHLIKTRGQQVTLRCSSQSGHNTVSWYQQALGQGPQFIFQYYREEENGRGNFPPRFSGLQFPNYSSELNVNALELDDSALYLCASSSGQGGEKLFFGSGTQLSVL.

The V gene is TRBV30, the J gene TRBJ2-7; TRBD2 matches at 10 bases. Germline lookup yields CDR1 GTSNPN and CDR2 SVGIG (reference sequence). Trimming cost V 7 bases and J 1 base; bases outside gene matches: 16. The CDR3 runs to 17 residues. CDR3 DNA sequence: TGTGCCTCTTCCCCACCAGCGGGAGGGCCAAATTCCTACGAGCAGTACTTC. This gives the protein CASSPPAGGPNSYEQYF.

V and J are TRBV5-1 and TRBJ1-1; tentative D call: TRBD1 (5 bases). Trimming took off 0 bases at V and 3 bases at J, with 12 bases between the two ends. The CDR3 covers 15 residues. Germline CDR1 and CDR2: SGHRS and YFSETQ. The CDR3 loop is CASSLEPGVDTEAFF. For the CDR3, the DNA is TGCGCCAGCAGCTTGGAACCGGGGGTGGACACTGAAGCTTTCTTT.

The chain is built from TRBV21-1 and TRBJ2-4; TRBD1 is taken as the D call from the table, unchecked against the DNA. TRBV21-1 is an annotated pseudogene. The CDR3 loop spans 14 amino acids. This CDR3 reads CASSKGTDKNIQYF. The CDR3 DNA follows: TGTGCCAGCAGCAAAGGGACAGACAAAAACATTCAGTACTTC.

A few counts support this clone. The chain joins TRBV7-9 to TRBJ2-3; TRBD1 is a possible D gene (6 bases). CDR3 length equals 16 residues. The germline V gene encodes CDR1 SEHNR and CDR2 FQNEAQ (reference sequence). V was cut by 1 base and J by 0 bases, with 11 bases left in between. The CDR3 protein is CASSLVVGTSTDTQYF. The DNA for the CDR3 is TGTGCCAGCAGCTTAGTGGTGGGGACAAGCACAGATACGCAGTATTTT.

The chain joins TRBV5-1 to TRBJ2-1, with 7 nucleotides matching TRBD1. Germline CDR1 reads SGHRS; CDR2 reads YFSETQ. There are 15 residues in the CDR3. V gave up 5 bases and J gave up 4 bases; unmatched junction bases: 9. DNA for the CDR3: TGCGCCAGCAGAAAAGGGGGCAGGCTATACAATGAGCAGTTCTTC. Translated, it gives CASRKGGRLYNEQFF.

The chain employs TRBV18 and TRBJ2-3, with 9 bases fitting TRBD1. V gave up 3 bases and J gave up 2 bases; unmatched junction bases: 6. Germline V lookup: CDR1 KGHSH, CDR2 LQKENI. The CDR3 has 16 amino acids. CDR3 bases: TGTGCCAGCTCACCTTCGGCACAGGGGGCCACAGATACGCAGTATTTT. As protein: CASSPSAQGATDTQYF.

The chain recombines TRBV2 with TRBJ2-7, with 7 bases aligning to TRBD1. V was pared by 8 bases and J by 0 bases, with 1 base of the junction left unmatched. The CDR3 spans 12 residues. The germline V gene encodes CDR1 SNHLY and CDR2 FYNNEI. CDR3 bases: TGTGCCAGCGACAGGGACTCCTACGAGCAGTACTTC. This translates into CASDRDSYEQYF.

The V and J genes are TRBV6-1 and TRBJ2-1; TRBD2 aligns across 7 bases. The J segment lost 7 bases and the V segment lost 6 bases, leaving 3 bases of the junction unmatched. CDR3 size: 12 residues. The V gene's germline CDR1 is MNHNS and CDR2 SASEGT. This CDR3 is CASSISGNEQFF. The DNA for the CDR3 is TGTGCCAGCAGCATTAGCGGGAATGAGCAGTTCTTC.

The chain has TRBV6-1 and TRBJ1-1; D remains ambiguous. The germline V gene has CDR1 MNHNS and CDR2 SASEGT. The length of the CDR3 is 10 residues. Deletions cut 1 base from V and 10 bases from J, with 4 bases between. For the CDR3, the DNA is TGTGCCAGCAGTGAAGGAGGAGCTTTCTTT. Its translation is CASSEGGAFF.

This clone turned up a few times. The chain combines TRBV19 with TRBJ2-1; possibly TRBD1 for D (5 bases). V shed 4 bases and J shed 8 bases, with 21 bases lying between them. The CDR3 totals 16 residues. Per germline, CDR1 LNHDA and CDR2 SQIVND (reference sequence). The CDR3 DNA sequence: TGTGCCAGTAGTACACCGGGTGGCGGTATAGGGGATGAGCAGTTCTTC. Its translation is CASSTPGGGIGDEQFF.